This TCR beta chain was profiled in a study of T cell repertoires in cytomegalovirus infection. In the study overall: The authors used CMV epitopes that were HLA-C-restricted (recently identified) and HLA-B-restricted (well studied).

Only a few counts were recorded for this clonotype. Its antigen is currently unknown. Deletions cut 0 bases from V and 3 bases from J, with 9 bases between. Germline CDR1 MNHEY, CDR2 SVGAGI. This CDR3 is built from 15 residues. TCRdb re-called the reads with MiXCR, one entry per CDR3 protein. The sample consists of hundreds of thousands of distinct CDR3 sequences, around 32% of them appearing once. J is TRBJ2-1 and V is TRBV6-5; D gene unclear. This sequence was found in a human donor in good health (CMV status not recorded). Some clones in this sample may be carry-over from other donors' samples. Sample: cultured CD8+ T cells from PBMCs, taken from culture after CMV antigen stimulation. CDR3 region: CASSYSPDLYNEQFF. The CDR3 nucleotides are TGTGCCAGCAGTTACTCTCCTGATCTCTACAATGAGCAGTTCTTC.